These 26 T cell receptor beta chains came from one sample sequenced in a study of blood T cell repertoires in COVID-19 (dated by TCRdb to about 2020). Library preparation employed the immunoSEQ multiplex PCR assay. The clones in this table, taken by TCRdb from immuneACCESS, are in-frame only. Not every clone is retained; where verified, under half of the shortfall comes from an unresolved V gene, and the cause of the rest is unknown. The sample profile shows roughly 200,000 clones; about 86% of them were found once. The top ten clones comprise approximately 6.2% of the sample. The sequenced sample was peripheral blood. These TCRs come from a man in his fifties or sixties who had recovered from COVID-19.

The V gene is TRBV7-2, the J gene TRBJ1-1; TRBD1 is a possible D gene (6 bases). The CDR3 loop spans 15 amino acids. The germline gives CDR1 SGHTA, CDR2 FQGNSA. V was clipped by 2 bases and J by 1 base, with 11 bases between them. CDR3 region: CASSLNGGQNTEAFF. The CDR3, as DNA: TGTGCCAGCAGCTTAAACGGGGGGCAGAACACTGAAGCTTTCTTT.

The V and J genes are TRBV27 and TRBJ2-7; TRBD1 matches 9 bases. CDR3 length: 16 amino acids. J lost 0 bases, V lost 2 bases, and 5 bases had no gene match. Germline V gives CDR1 MNHEY, CDR2 SMNVEV (reference sequence). The DNA of the CDR3 is TGTGCCAGCAGTTTAGTGGGACAGGGAAGCTCCTACGAGCAGTACTTC. This translates into CASSLVGQGSSYEQYF.

This sequence joins TRBV18 and TRBJ2-5; a possible D gene is TRBD1 (5 bases). Trimming pared 9 bases from V and 2 bases from J, leaving 13 bases between. This CDR3 has 13 amino acids. Germline V lookup: CDR1 KGHSH, CDR2 LQKENI. The CDR3 coding sequence is TGTGCCAGTAACAGGCTGGAACAAGAGACCCAGTACTTC. Protein: CASNRLEQETQYF.

The rearrangement uses TRBV6-5 and TRBJ2-1; possibly TRBD1 for D (7 bases). CDR1 and CDR2 from the germline V gene are MNHEY and SVGAGI. V lost 6 bases and J 4 bases, leaving 16 bases between the germline ends. This CDR3 is 15 amino acids long. CDR3 protein: CASRTGQGGYNEQFF. DNA for the CDR3: TGTGCCAGCAGAACGGGGCAGGGGGGATACAATGAGCAGTTCTTC.

CDR3 in amino acids: CASGVRGGPQHF. Here the CDR3 DNA reads TGTGCCAGTGGGGTCCGGGGGGGGCCCCAGCATTTT. The rearrangement joins TRBV12-3 or TRBV12-4 to TRBJ1-5; tentative D call: TRBD1 (5 bases). This CDR3 has 12 residues. V was clipped by 9 bases and J by 9 bases, with 15 bases between them.

The chain uses TRBV9 and TRBJ2-2; maybe TRBD2 (6 bases). This CDR3 has 19 amino acids. CDR1 and CDR2 from the germline V gene are SGDLS and YYNGEE. V was trimmed by 4 bases and J by 4 bases, leaving 26 bases between them. The DNA of the CDR3 is TGTGCCAGCAGCACCTCCGCCGGGAGTTTAACAACGGGCACCGGGGAGCTGTTTTTT. As protein: CASSTSAGSLTTGTGELFF.

This clone was seen just once. The rearrangement uses TRBV3-1 (or the pseudogene TRBV3-2) and TRBJ2-7; 7 bases align to TRBD1. Per germline, CDR1 LGHDT and CDR2 YNNKEL (reference sequence). There are 18 residues in the CDR3. J was trimmed by 0 bases and V by 1 base; bases with no gene match: 12. In nucleotides, the CDR3 is TGTGCCAGCAGCCAAGTTCAGGGGACAGTGGCCCACTCCTACGAGCAGTACTTC. This gives the protein CASSQVQGTVAHSYEQYF.

This sequence joins TRBV10-3 and TRBJ1-1; D gene uncertain. CDR3 length: 13 residues. Between the trimmed V and J ends, which lost 3 bases and 0 bases, there was a span of 5 bases. Per the germline V gene, CDR1 is ENHRY and CDR2 is SYGVKD. The CDR3 DNA is TGTGCCATCAGTGACCAGATGAACACTGAAGCTTTCTTT. Translation gives CAISDQMNTEAFF.

The chain combines TRBV5-1 with TRBJ2-3; D not certain. The CDR3 is made up of 13 amino acids. Per the germline V gene, CDR1 is SGHRS and CDR2 is YFSETQ. With 2 bases removed from V and 4 bases from J, the gap between germline ends came to 8 bases. The CDR3 sequence is CASSLSRPDTQYF. The CDR3 bases are TGCGCCAGCAGCTTATCTAGGCCAGATACGCAGTATTTT.

The chain combines TRBV11-3 with TRBJ2-1; D might be TRBD2 (6 bases). The ends were cut back, 1 base at V and 5 bases at J, with 15 bases in the middle. The CDR3 runs 16 residues. Germline values: CDR1 SGHNT, CDR2 YENEEA. The CDR3 sequence: CASSLVSAGRHNEQFF. The DNA of the CDR3 is TGTGCCAGCAGCTTAGTTTCCGCGGGACGCCACAATGAGCAGTTCTTC.

The chain uses TRBV27 and TRBJ2-7; 8 bases agree with TRBD1. This CDR3 spans 15 amino acids. V lost 5 bases, J lost 4 bases, and 10 bases stayed unmatched. CDR1 is MNHEY and CDR2 is SMNVEV in the germline V gene (reference sequence). CDR3 residues: CASSRTGFGGYEQYF. DNA for the CDR3: TGTGCCAGCAGTCGGACAGGGTTCGGTGGTTACGAGCAGTACTTC.

This chain joins TRBV7-6 and TRBJ1-5, with D unclear. The CDR3 extends over 15 amino acids. Germline V gives CDR1 SGHVS, CDR2 FNYEAQ. Between the trimmed V and J ends, which lost 2 bases and 4 bases, there was a span of 12 bases. In nucleotides, the CDR3 is TGTGCCAGCAGCTTAAGAGGGTCGAGAAATCAGCCCCAGCATTTT. Its protein is CASSLRGSRNQPQHF.

The CDR3 is CASSLPTRAGAEAFF. As DNA, the CDR3 is TGCGCCAGCAGCCTACCGACGAGGGCCGGGGCTGAAGCTTTCTTT. This chain links TRBV5-1 with TRBJ1-1, with no clear D. Trimming shortened V by 4 bases and J by 6 bases, and 19 bases separated the two germline ends. Per germline, CDR1 SGHRS and CDR2 YFSETQ. CDR3 length equals 15 residues.

The chain couples TRBV9 to TRBJ2-7; the D gene is possibly TRBD2 (6 bases). V was trimmed by 0 bases and J by 3 bases, leaving 16 bases between them. Germline values: CDR1 SGDLS, CDR2 YYNGEE. CDR3 length: 16 amino acids. The CDR3 loop reads CASSVALTGEGYEQYF. DNA for the CDR3: TGTGCCAGCAGCGTAGCTTTGACGGGAGAAGGCTACGAGCAGTACTTC.

This rearrangement joins TRBV19 to TRBJ2-1; perhaps TRBD1 as D (6 bases). Germline values: CDR1 LNHDA, CDR2 SQIVND (reference sequence). This CDR3 has 14 amino acids. V was trimmed by 3 bases and J by 5 bases, leaving 11 bases between them. CDR3 sequence (DNA): TGTGCCAGTAGTATCCCAGGGGAGAACAATGAGCAGTTCTTC. The encoded protein is CASSIPGENNEQFF.

This clone was observed a single time. The rearrangement joins TRBV6-5 to TRBJ2-7; no clear D gene. This CDR3 has 13 residues. Germline loops: CDR1 MNHEY, CDR2 SVGAGI. V lost 6 bases to trimming and J lost 0 bases, with 9 bases between them. In DNA form, the CDR3 reads TGTGCCAGCAGCCCACGGAGCTCCTACGAGCAGTACTTC. Translated, it gives CASSPRSSYEQYF.

V and J are TRBV27 and TRBJ1-2; 9 bases match TRBD1. Trimming took 5 bases from V and 4 from J; bases not matched to a gene: 8. The CDR3 runs 15 residues. Germline CDR1 MNHEY, CDR2 SMNVEV (reference sequence). CDR3 DNA sequence: TGTGCCAGCAGTCTCGCCGGGACAGGGTCCTATGGCTACACCTTC. It specifies CASSLAGTGSYGYTF.

The chain employs TRBV19 and TRBJ1-1; no reliable D call. Per germline, CDR1 LNHDA and CDR2 SQIVND (reference sequence). Trimming shortened V by 1 base and J by 1 base, and 19 bases separated the two germline ends. This CDR3 has 18 amino acids. CDR3 residues: CASSIAPWVGEKNTEAFF. The CDR3 DNA follows: TGTGCCAGTAGTATAGCCCCCTGGGTCGGGGAAAAGAACACTGAAGCTTTCTTT.

The chain recombines TRBV6-5 with TRBJ2-2; TRBD2 aligns across 8 bases. V shed 5 bases, J shed 3 bases, and the junction held 2 bases outside the gene matches. CDR3 length: 14 amino acids. Germline CDR1 MNHEY, CDR2 SVGAGI. The CDR3 nucleotides read TGTGCCAGCAGTCCGGGACTAGACACCGGGGAGCTGTTTTTT. As protein: CASSPGLDTGELFF.

This clone was recorded a few times. V gene TRBV6-4 combines with J gene TRBJ2-1; 9 positions agree with TRBD2. The CDR3 totals 14 residues. The V and J ends lost 7 bases and 5 bases, in that order; junction bases with no gene match: 6. Germline V gene sequence: CDR1 MRHNA, CDR2 SNTAGT. The CDR3, as DNA: TGTGCCAGCAAGAGGACTAGCGACAACAATGAGCAGTTCTTC. Translated, it gives CASKRTSDNNEQFF.

In DNA, the CDR3 is TGTGCCAGCAGCTTCAGTAATGTTCGGCTAGCGGGAGTCATAAGGGAGTTCTTC. Protein sequence: CASSFSNVRLAGVIREFF. This sequence joins TRBV5-4 and TRBJ2-1; TRBD2 matches 10 bases. Germline loops: CDR1 SGHNT, CDR2 YYREEE (reference sequence). V lost 2 bases and J lost 14; bases outside the gene matches: 22. The CDR3 totals 18 residues.

This clone was observed once. One end of the junction is discordant with germline, which a read error may explain. The J gene is TRBJ1-4, the V gene TRBV28; 7 bases match TRBD1. Per germline, CDR1 MDHEN and CDR2 SYDVKM. This CDR3 is built from 16 residues. This chain's CDR3 is CGSREEGARYGEKLFF. DNA of the CDR3: TGTGGCAGCAGAGAAGAGGGGGCTCGTTATGGTGAAAAACTGTTTTTT.

The V gene is TRBV7-9, the J gene TRBJ1-2; 8 bases align to TRBD1. Trimming removed 6 bases from V and 10 bases from J; junction bases left unmatched: 4. CDR1 is SEHNR, CDR2 FQNEAQ, per germline (reference sequence). The CDR3 length is 11 residues. Written as DNA, the CDR3 is TGTGCCAGCAGGGACAGGGTGGACTACACCTTC. Translation gives CASRDRVDYTF. The full variable domain, its missing parts supplied by reference TRBV7-9 and TRBJ1-2, is DTGVSQNPRHKITKRGQNVTFRCDPISEHNRLYWYRQTLGQGPEFLTYFQNEAQLEKSRLLSDRFSAERPKGSFSTLEIQRTEQGDSAMYLCASRDRVDYTFGSGTRLTVV.

The V gene is TRBV5-1, the J gene TRBJ1-1; 8 bases agree with TRBD1. With V trimmed by 3 bases and J by 10 bases, 11 bases remained unmatched. Germline V gene sequence: CDR1 SGHRS, CDR2 YFSETQ. The CDR3 length is 14 residues. In nucleotides, the CDR3 is TGCGCCAGCAGCTCCCACGACAGGGGAAGTCGAGCTTTCTTT. Its protein product is CASSSHDRGSRAFF.

This chain uses TRBV13 with TRBJ1-4; D is undetermined. Deletions cut 3 bases from V and 4 bases from J, with 12 bases between. Germline V lookup: CDR1 PRHDT, CDR2 FYEKMQ (reference sequence). The CDR3 extends over 15 amino acids. The CDR3 spells CASSFRDTHNEKLFF. The CDR3 region has the DNA TGTGCCAGCAGCTTTCGCGACACCCATAATGAAAAACTGTTTTTT.

This clone appeared once. This rearrangement joins TRBV6-2 or TRBV6-3 to TRBJ2-7; 10 bases are a match to TRBD1. This CDR3 contains 16 residues. Trimming cost V 4 bases and J 3 bases; bases outside gene matches: 9. Germline V gives CDR1 MNHEY, CDR2 SVGEGT. The CDR3 here is CASSSPHGTGDYEQYF. The CDR3 DNA reads as TGTGCCAGCAGTTCTCCCCATGGGACAGGGGACTACGAGCAGTACTTC.